This paragraph reports one T cell receptor beta chain. One junction end disagrees with the germline gene, perhaps due to a read error. CDR1 and CDR2 from the germline V gene are DFQATT and SNEGSKA (reference sequence). This CDR3 has 11 residues. This record belongs to a study of blood T cell repertoires in COVID-19. Study information: PBMCs, B-cell-depleted T cells, or T cells provided the cDNA or gDNA that made up the material.

Authors' analysis steps: Scientists estimated how many nucleated cells there were by amplifying reference gene primers. The table came from immunoSEQ multiplex PCR; TCRdb's copy has only in-frame clones and leaves some out. Clone size and V and J calls were adopted from that table, with D and trimming inferred from the DNA. Of about 90,000 clones listed, over 70% were seen once; the top ten hold more than 20%. The sequence was obtained from a man aged 80 or over with active or convalescent COVID-19. This rearrangement joins TRBV20-1 to TRBJ1-1; D is uncertain. Sample: peripheral blood. DNA for the CDR3: TGCAGTGCTGGAGAGACAAGTGAAGCTTTCTTT. Its protein product is CSAGETSEAFF.